The 15 T cell receptor beta chains below were found in one sample sequenced in a study of blood T cell repertoires in COVID-19. Profiled with immunoSEQ multiplex PCR; TCRdb holds only in-frame clones, not every one. This table has around 220,000 clones, around 91% appearing once. Specimen: PBMCs or T cells enriched from blood (not recorded which). These receptor sequences come from a man aged 25 to 40 who had been exposed to COVID-19.

The chain carries TRBV7-8 and TRBJ1-5; TRBD1 matches at 8 bases. The CDR3 contains 14 residues. Germline CDR1 reads SGHVS; CDR2 reads FQNEAQ. Losses at the gene ends were 1 base for V and 4 bases for J; bases not matched to a gene: 0. The CDR3 region is CASSLGTGNQPQHF. The DNA for the CDR3 is TGTGCCAGCAGCTTAGGGACAGGGAATCAGCCCCAGCATTTT.

The chain recombines TRBV19 with TRBJ1-5; TRBD1 matches 9 bases. V was clipped by 6 bases and J by 4 bases; unmatched bases: 4. Germline CDR1 reads LNHDA; CDR2 reads SQIVND (reference sequence). This CDR3 is 14 amino acids long. The CDR3 loop is CASRRTGDNQPQHF. CDR3 DNA: TGTGCCAGTAGGCGGACAGGGGATAATCAGCCCCAGCATTTT.

The CDR3 coding sequence is TGTGCCAGCAGCTTAAAGGTGAGACTTAATACAGATACGCAGTATTTT. It specifies CASSLKVRLNTDTQYF. The chain uses TRBV7-8 and TRBJ2-3; D is unclear. This CDR3 region has 16 residues. Germline CDR1 reads SGHVS; CDR2 reads FQNEAQ. V was trimmed by 2 bases and J by 3 bases, leaving 15 bases between them.

This clone showed up just once. The V call is TRBV30, the J call TRBJ2-7, with D perhaps matching TRBD2 (6 bases). The CDR3 consists of 14 residues. From germline, CDR1 is GTSNPN and CDR2 SVGIG (reference sequence). Trimming removed 0 bases at V and 4 bases at J, with 13 bases between. The CDR3 loop reads CAWSVGSGDYEQYF. Written as DNA, the CDR3 is TGTGCCTGGAGTGTTGGTAGCGGAGATTACGAGCAGTACTTC. Based on the CDR3 plus reference TRBV30 and TRBJ2-7, the full variable domain is SQTIHQWPATLVQPVGSPLSLECTVEGTSNPNLYWYRQAAGRGLQLLFYSVGIGQISSEVPQNLSASRPQDRQFILSSKKLLLSDSGFYLCAWSVGSGDYEQYFGPGTRLTVT.

This clone appeared a single time. The chain couples TRBV11-2 to TRBJ2-7, with 8 bases that match TRBD2. The CDR3 sequence is 17 residues long. Per the germline V gene, CDR1 is SGHAT and CDR2 is FQNNGV. Trimming took 3 bases from V and 7 from J; bases not matched to a gene: 17. The CDR3 DNA reads as TGTGCCAGCAGCTTTTCGTTCCAGCGAGCGGGGGCCGGTGAGCAGTACTTC. Protein product: CASSFSFQRAGAGEQYF.

The gene calls are TRBV3-1 (or the pseudogene TRBV3-2) and TRBJ1-1; no reliable D call. Trimming took off 1 base at V and 12 bases at J, with 12 bases between the two ends. Germline V gene data show CDR1 as LGHDT and CDR2 as YNNKEL (reference sequence). CDR3 size: 12 residues. The CDR3 protein is CASSQGRPETFF. CDR3 coding DNA: TGTGCCAGCAGCCAAGGGCGGCCTGAGACTTTCTTT.

CDR3 residues: CASHLGGPYGYTF. CDR3 nucleotides: TGTGCCAGCCACTTAGGAGGGCCGTACGGCTACACCTTC. The gene calls are TRBV12-3 or TRBV12-4 and TRBJ1-2; D is unresolved. Trimming stripped 8 bases from V and 8 bases from J, with 18 bases between. The CDR3 has 13 residues.

V usage is TRBV2 and J usage is TRBJ1-6; TRBD1 is a possible D gene (5 bases). The CDR3 sequence is 15 residues long. CDR1 is SNHLY and CDR2 is FYNNEI in the germline V gene. Trimming cost V 5 bases and J 9 bases, with 17 bases left between them. CDR3 region: CASSLTGPGGSPLHF. CDR3 nucleotides: TGTGCCAGCAGTCTCACAGGCCCGGGGGGTTCACCCCTCCACTTT.

This clone was picked up one time. The chain employs TRBV29-1 and TRBJ1-1; a possible D gene is TRBD1 (5 bases). This CDR3 has 14 residues. Germline V lookup: CDR1 SQVTM, CDR2 ANQGSEA. Trimming removed 7 bases from V and 5 bases from J, with 20 bases in between. This CDR3 is CSASWGLGGTEAFF. DNA of the CDR3: TGCAGCGCTAGTTGGGGACTGGGTGGAACTGAAGCTTTCTTT.

This rearrangement joins TRBV11-3 to TRBJ1-1; D is uncertain. Germline assignment: CDR1 SGHNT and CDR2 YENEEA. This CDR3 has 13 amino acids. With 5 bases removed from V and 0 bases from J, the gap between germline ends came to 7 bases. CDR3 nucleotide sequence: TGTGCCAGCAGCGATGAGGTGAACACTGAAGCTTTCTTT. Protein product: CASSDEVNTEAFF.

The V call is TRBV7-2, the J call TRBJ2-3; 7 bases match TRBD2. Germline V gene data show CDR1 as SGHTA and CDR2 as FQGNSA. The CDR3 totals 16 residues. Trimming at V came to 0 bases and at J to 0 bases, leaving 3 bases not matched to a gene. This CDR3 reads CASSLAARGSTDTQYF. The CDR3 nucleotides read TGTGCCAGCAGCTTAGCAGCGCGGGGGAGCACAGATACGCAGTATTTT.

In regard to this clone: A far bigger clonotype differs at one base, so this is likely a read error. The chain links TRBV6-4 to TRBJ2-2, with 9 bases aligning to TRBD1. Germline-derived CDR1 and CDR2 are MRHNA and SNTAGT. The CDR3 sequence is 16 residues long. V lost 3 bases to trimming and J lost 6 bases; unmatched junction nucleotides: 8. As DNA, the CDR3 is TGTGCCAGCAGTGAGAGACAGGGGGGCGGTTCCGGGGAGCTGTTTTTT. The encoded protein is CASSERQGGGSGELFF.

The chain combines TRBV9 with TRBJ2-5, with D uncertain. Germline CDR1 is SGDLS and CDR2 is YYNGEE. CDR3 length: 14 residues. Trimming stripped 0 bases from V and 5 bases from J, with 11 bases between. Here the CDR3 reads CASSVVAGGETQYF. Written as DNA, the CDR3 is TGTGCCAGCAGCGTAGTTGCAGGTGGGGAGACCCAGTACTTC. Looking up the rest from reference TRBV9 and TRBJ2-5 gives the full variable domain: DSGVTQTPKHLITATGQRVTLRCSPRSGDLSVYWYQQSLDQGLQFLIQYYNGEERAKGNILERFSAQQFPDLHSELNLSSLELGDSALYFCASSVVAGGETQYFGPGTRLLVL.

The chain has TRBV5-1 and TRBJ2-3; D is unresolved. Germline V gene data show CDR1 as SGHRS and CDR2 as YFSETQ. V lost 4 bases and J lost 2, with 17 bases in between. This CDR3 comprises 16 residues. The CDR3 loop is CASSRNDWPTTDTQYF. Here the CDR3 DNA reads TGCGCCAGCAGCCGAAACGACTGGCCCACCACAGATACGCAGTATTTT.

This clone is labeled medium-sized. V and J are TRBV2 and TRBJ1-1; D gene uncertain. The germline V and J ends were trimmed by 3 bases and 4 bases, with 9 bases remaining between them. The CDR3 runs 13 residues. Germline loops: CDR1 SNHLY, CDR2 FYNNEI. CDR3 residues: CASSDGGSTEAFF. CDR3 nucleotides: TGTGCCAGCAGTGATGGCGGTTCCACTGAAGCTTTCTTT.